This TCR beta chain came from a study of blood T cell repertoires in COVID-19. The wider study: COVID-19 samples collected from the United States, Italy and Spain covered acute and convalescent phases. From T cells, B-cell-depleted T cells, or PBMCs came the material, which was cDNA or gDNA.

Source study methods: Amplification of reference gene primers provided the estimated nucleated cell counts. Using immunoSEQ multiplex PCR, the repertoire was profiled, and TCRdb retains in-frame clones only, with some absent. That table gives V, J and clone size, and the DNA gave D and trimming. The sample holds under 200,000 clones; just under 85% are singletons and the top ten take roughly 8.8%. V was clipped by 6 bases and J by 0 bases, with 13 bases between them. Germline V gene sequence: CDR1 SGHNT, CDR2 YYREEE (reference sequence). The CDR3 consists of 15 residues. This clone was recorded only once. Seattle's cohort entered during active infection and was followed longitudinally.

This sequence joins TRBV5-4 and TRBJ2-1, with D possibly matching TRBD2 (6 bases). The TCR sequence derives from a woman aged 80 or older with COVID-19, enrolled during active disease. Sequences were obtained from peripheral blood. This CDR3 is CASIAPGGSYNEQFF. As DNA, the CDR3 is TGTGCCAGCATCGCCCCCGGGGGCTCCTACAATGAGCAGTTCTTC.